The clone carrying this T cell receptor (beta chain) was found once. The sample belongs to a study of blood T cell repertoires in COVID-19. This CDR3 contains 15 residues. Germline-derived CDR1 and CDR2 are SGDLS and YYNGEE. V lost 5 bases, J lost 2 bases, and 3 bases stayed unmatched. Assay used: immunoSEQ multiplex PCR; TCRdb lists only in-frame clones, some missing. The profile shows a few hundred thousand clones, roughly 80% of them singletons. The origin of this receptor is a human donor with acute or convalescent COVID-19. The donor label of this sample is uncertain. Material for sequencing was peripheral blood. The V and J genes are TRBV9 and TRBJ2-3, with TRBD2 identical over 12 bases. The CDR3, as DNA: TGTGCCAGCAGTGGACTAGCGGGGCCCACAGATACGCAGTATTTT. Amino acid sequence: CASSGLAGPTDTQYF.